This TCR beta chain was identified in a study of regulatory T cells in long-lasting Graves disease. Study background: Recently diagnosed Graves' patients had received antithyroid drugs for under 3 months. Study conclusions and caveats: There were preferences for TRBV28, TRBJ1-2 and TRBJ2-5 in persistent disease.

Construction of the TCR beta libraries employed iRepertoire HTBI primers in conjunction with Arm-PCR of CDR3 regions. TCRdb reprocessed the multiplex PCR reads via MiXCR and lists one record per CDR3 protein. The data show over 500,000 distinct CDR3 sequences, roughly 15% seen once. The V gene end was trimmed by 0 bases and the J gene end by 5 bases; junction bases not matched to a gene: 9. CDR1 is SEHNR, CDR2 FQNEAQ, per germline (reference sequence). The CDR3 has 16 residues. Time point: newly diagnosed GD, antithyroid drugs for less than 3 months. Extracted PBMC RNA gave rise to the TCR library. Concerning this clonotype itself: Antigen specificity is unknown.

This sample also belongs to another study, concerning T cells in Graves' hyperthyroidism and ophthalmopathy. This second study says: Blood shared most expanded thyroid clonotypes above 0.001. By a 13 V-J model, ophthalmopathy was set apart from stable hyperthyroidism.

The chain couples TRBV7-9 to TRBJ1-1, with 7 bases identical to TRBD1. The clonotype comes from a woman younger than 45 with Graves disease. The sequencing used peripheral blood mononuclear cells (PBMCs), collected at new diagnosis, from a patient treated with antithyroid drugs. The DNA for the CDR3 is TGTGCCAGCAGCTTAGCGATGGCAGGGGGAAGTACTGAAGCTTTCTTT. This gives the protein CASSLAMAGGSTEAFF.